This TCR beta chain was identified in a study of blood T cell repertoires in COVID-19. About the research overall: Acute and convalescent COVID-19 samples came from the United States, Italy and Spain.

Per the original methods: The assay estimated nucleated cells by amplifying reference gene primers. Only in-frame clones appear in the TCRdb table, and some are missing; sequencing was by immunoSEQ multiplex PCR. That table supplies the V and J calls and clone size; D and trimming were determined from the DNA. The table has about 19,000 clones, approximately 88% seen once. Sequenced material: peripheral blood. The origin of this receptor is a human donor in a cohort sampled during active COVID-19.

The DNA for the CDR3 is TGTGCCAGCAGCCCCGGACTGGCGCAAGAGCAGTACTTC. Translation gives CASSPGLAQEQYF. The rearrangement uses TRBV11-2 and TRBJ2-7, with a possible D match to TRBD2 (5 bases). V lost 5 bases to trimming and J lost 7 bases, with 15 bases between them. Germline CDR1 SGHAT, CDR2 FQNNGV. The CDR3 is made up of 13 amino acids.